This TCR beta chain was identified in a study of PD-L1 blockade in urothelial cancer. Study-level information: The patients had undergone anywhere from 0 to 3 prior chemotherapy regimens.

Clones were read by immunoSEQ multiplex PCR, and TCRdb kept only the in-frame ones, dropping some. Altogether 40,000 to 55,000 clones are present, approximately 84% being singletons, with the ten largest covering approximately 6%. The CDR3 is 15 residues long. Losses at the gene ends were 4 bases for V and 4 bases for J; bases not matched to a gene: 6. Germline CDR1 and CDR2: SGHDN and FVKESK. Patients suffered from locally advanced or metastatic urothelial carcinoma. Sample contribution per patient ranged from 1 to 8, covering pretreatment and on-treatment. This TCR was sampled from a man aged 40-49 years with urothelial cancer. The input for sequencing was PBMCs, taken around atezolizumab (anti-PD-L1) treatment. V is TRBV14 and J is TRBJ1-2, with 10 nucleotides matching TRBD1. CDR3 loop: CASSPRDRGVYGYTF. The CDR3 nucleotides read TGTGCCAGCAGCCCCCGGGACAGGGGCGTCTATGGCTACACCTTC.